The 22 T cell receptor beta chains presented below share a single source sample, sequenced in a study of blood T cell repertoires in COVID-19. Generated by immunoSEQ multiplex PCR, the TCRdb table keeps only in-frame clones and is missing some. Among approximately 250,000 clones listed, roughly 84% were seen once. The sample consisted of peripheral blood. Receptor source: a man between 60 and 75 years old with acute or convalescent COVID-19.

V gene TRBV29-1 combines with J gene TRBJ1-1, with D unresolved. The CDR3 spans 10 residues. V was clipped by 7 bases and J by 4 bases, with 7 bases between them. Germline CDR1 SQVTM, CDR2 ANQGSEA. The DNA of the CDR3 is TGCAGCGCGATCGTCACTGAAGCTTTCTTT. This codes for CSAIVTEAFF.

The CDR3 DNA follows: TGTGCCAGCAGTTACACACTAGCGGGAAACCAAGAGACCCAGTACTTC. Protein sequence: CASSYTLAGNQETQYF. This sequence joins TRBV6-6 and TRBJ2-5; TRBD2 aligns across 10 bases. This CDR3 is 16 amino acids long. V lost 2 bases and J lost 0; bases outside the gene matches: 3. Germline-derived CDR1 and CDR2 are MNHNY and SVGAGI (reference sequence).

The chain links TRBV3-1 (or the pseudogene TRBV3-2) to TRBJ1-6; D possibly corresponds to TRBD1 (5 bases). Germline V lookup: CDR1 LGHDT, CDR2 YNNKEL (reference sequence). V lost 4 bases to trimming and J lost 2 bases, with 6 bases between them. CDR3 size: 14 residues. The CDR3 protein is CASSRTPYNSPLHF. The CDR3 nucleotides are TGTGCCAGCAGCCGGACACCCTATAATTCACCCCTCCACTTT.

The chain couples TRBV28 to TRBJ1-4, with 7 bases lining up with TRBD1. Germline V gene lookup returns CDR1 MDHEN and CDR2 SYDVKM. This CDR3 comprises 14 residues. The J segment lost 8 bases and the V segment lost 8 bases, leaving 11 bases of the junction unmatched. The CDR3 coding sequence is TGTGCCAGCGGCGGGGACAGCCGCAGAGAAAAACTGTTTTTT. Encoded protein: CASGGDSRREKLFF.

This clone was detected only a few times. The chain carries TRBV6-5 and TRBJ1-1; a weak D match, TRBD1 (5 bases). Trimming stripped 6 bases from V and 2 bases from J, with 10 bases between. Germline-derived CDR1 and CDR2 are MNHEY and SVGAGI. This CDR3 has 13 residues. CDR3 nucleotides: TGTGCCAGCAGACGGACAATCAACACTGAAGCTTTCTTT. It codes for CASRRTINTEAFF.

The rearrangement joins TRBV7-9 to TRBJ2-1; 8 bases are shared with TRBD2. Germline loops: CDR1 SEHNR, CDR2 FQNEAQ (reference sequence). Trimming removed 4 bases from V and 5 bases from J; junction bases left unmatched: 4. This CDR3 is built from 14 residues. The chain's CDR3 is CASSSGTSHNEQFF. The CDR3 nucleotides are TGTGCCAGCAGCTCCGGGACTAGTCACAATGAGCAGTTCTTC.

The chain links TRBV9 to TRBJ2-3; 7 bases match TRBD2. The CDR3 covers 14 residues. V trimming: 2 bases; J trimming: 8 bases; junction bases outside the gene matches: 8. Germline-derived CDR1 and CDR2 are SGDLS and YYNGEE. In DNA form, the CDR3 reads TGTGCCAGCAGCGTTCAAAGCGGGGATGGTACGCAGTATTTT. Its translation: CASSVQSGDGTQYF.

This clone appeared a single time. The chain is built from TRBV18 and TRBJ2-1, with 7 bases matching TRBD2. The CDR3 extends over 15 amino acids. The V gene's germline CDR1 is KGHSH and CDR2 LQKENI. V lost 4 bases and J lost 7; bases outside the gene matches: 10. The CDR3 DNA reads as TGTGCCAGCTCACTCTCCGGGACTACGGGGAATGAGCAGTTCTTC. Its translation: CASSLSGTTGNEQFF.

This chain links TRBV5-4 with TRBJ2-6, with 9 bases lining up with TRBD2. The CDR3 has 17 amino acids. J gave up 0 bases and V 2 bases, and 3 bases lay outside the gene matches. CDR1 is SGHNT, CDR2 YYREEE, per germline (reference sequence). This CDR3 reads CASSFGGGASGANVLTF. CDR3 bases: TGTGCCAGCAGCTTTGGCGGGGGGGCCTCTGGGGCCAACGTCCTGACTTTC.

The rearrangement links TRBV2 to TRBJ1-4; the D gene is possibly TRBD1 (5 bases). This CDR3 is built from 13 residues. The germline V and J ends were trimmed by 9 bases and 8 bases, with 16 bases remaining between them. Germline CDR1 SNHLY, CDR2 FYNNEI. The CDR3 DNA reads as TGTGCCAGTAGCTGGGGCCCGACCGAAAAACTGTTTTTT. Residues: CASSWGPTEKLFF.

The chain uses TRBV7-8 and TRBJ2-1; TRBD1 matches at 9 bases. The CDR3 has 16 amino acids. V was pared by 1 base and J by 1 base, with 2 bases of the junction left unmatched. The V gene's germline CDR1 is SGHVS and CDR2 FQNEAQ. CDR3 DNA sequence: TGTGCCAGCAGCTTAGAGGACAGGGGTTCCTACAATGAGCAGTTCTTC. Its translation is CASSLEDRGSYNEQFF.

This sequence joins TRBV4-1 and TRBJ2-7, with 9 bases lining up with TRBD2. CDR1 MGHRA and CDR2 YSYEKL come from the germline V gene. Trimming at V came to 2 bases and at J to 3 bases, leaving 2 bases not matched to a gene. There are 14 residues in the CDR3. The chain's CDR3 is CASSQWTSVYEQYF. The DNA for the CDR3 is TGCGCCAGCAGCCAATGGACTAGCGTCTACGAGCAGTACTTC.

This chain joins TRBV3-1 (or the pseudogene TRBV3-2) and TRBJ2-2, with D perhaps TRBD2 (6 bases). Trimming removed 1 base at V and 4 bases at J, with 16 bases between. This CDR3 region has 17 residues. CDR1 is LGHDT and CDR2 is YNNKEL in the germline V gene (reference sequence). CDR3 DNA: TGTGCCAGCAGCCAAGGCCAATTGGGGGGAACCACCGGGGAGCTGTTTTTT. This encodes CASSQGQLGGTTGELFF.

This clone has a single count. This chain joins TRBV7-8 and TRBJ1-1; TRBD1 agrees at 7 bases. The V and J ends lost 5 bases and 0 bases, in that order; junction bases with no gene match: 15. CDR3 length equals 18 residues. Germline CDR1 and CDR2: SGHVS and FQNEAQ. Here the CDR3 DNA reads TGTGCCAGCAGCCGATCCCACCCGGGACAGACGATGAACACTGAAGCTTTCTTT. Encoded protein: CASSRSHPGQTMNTEAFF.

This clone was picked up a small number of times. This chain uses TRBV5-6 with TRBJ2-5; D remains unclear. V was trimmed by 4 bases and J by 5 bases, leaving 9 bases between them. From germline, CDR1 is SGHDT and CDR2 YYEEEE. This CDR3 spans 12 amino acids. Here the CDR3 reads CASSPRVETQYF. CDR3 nucleotides: TGTGCCAGCAGCCCGCGAGTGGAGACCCAGTACTTC.

Only one count was recorded for this clone. The chain recombines TRBV7-9 with TRBJ2-5; TRBD1 aligns across 7 bases. The CDR3 has 15 amino acids. Germline V lookup: CDR1 SEHNR, CDR2 FQNEAQ (reference sequence). Trimming at V came to 2 bases and at J to 5 bases, leaving 8 bases not matched to a gene. CDR3 region: CASSLHRQGQETQYF. CDR3 in DNA: TGTGCCAGCAGCTTACACCGACAGGGCCAGGAGACCCAGTACTTC.

CDR3 DNA: TGTGCCAGCAGTCCCCAGCGGGATTTCTACGAGCAGTACTTC. This sequence encodes CASSPQRDFYEQYF. The rearrangement uses TRBV6-2 or TRBV6-3 and TRBJ2-7; 7 bases match TRBD2. The CDR3 is made up of 14 amino acids. The germline V gene has CDR1 MNHEY and CDR2 SVGEGT. With V trimmed by 5 bases and J by 3 bases, 7 bases remained unmatched.

The chain recombines TRBV9 with TRBJ2-7, with 9 nucleotides matching TRBD1. The CDR3 contains 15 residues. Trimming at V came to 4 bases and at J to 5 bases, leaving 10 bases not matched to a gene. The V gene's germline CDR1 is SGDLS and CDR2 YYNGEE. The CDR3 nucleotides read TGTGCCAGCAGCCACGGACAGGGGACAACGCACGAGCAGTACTTC. The encoded protein is CASSHGQGTTHEQYF.

This chain joins TRBV7-3 and TRBJ1-2, with D unresolved. V was pared by 6 bases and J by 4 bases, with 18 bases between. This CDR3 is 15 amino acids long. Looked up from germline, CDR1 is SGHTA and CDR2 is FQGTGA. CDR3 DNA sequence: TGTGCCAGCAGGGCCGGTCCGATAGACTCCTATGGCTACACCTTC. Translation: CASRAGPIDSYGYTF.

With regard to this clone: Additional DNA sequences in this sample encode the identical CDR3. V usage is TRBV5-1 and J usage is TRBJ2-1; 8 positions match TRBD2. The V segment lost 0 bases and the J segment 1 base; nucleotides outside the gene matches: 0. Per the germline V gene, CDR1 is SGHRS and CDR2 is YFSETQ. This CDR3 comprises 15 residues. CDR3 sequence (DNA): TGCGCCAGCAGCTTGGGCGGGGGGTCCTACAATGAGCAGTTCTTC. It translates to CASSLGGGSYNEQFF.

The chain uses TRBV7-3 and TRBJ1-1; TRBD1 matches 7 bases. Trimming took 5 bases from V and 4 from J; bases not matched to a gene: 7. Germline loops: CDR1 SGHTA, CDR2 FQGTGA. The CDR3 runs 14 residues. CDR3 amino acids: CASSPSTGATEAFF. CDR3 in DNA: TGTGCCAGCAGCCCCTCTACAGGGGCCACTGAAGCTTTCTTT.

The chain links TRBV29-1 to TRBJ2-7, with D unresolved. Trimming pared 3 bases from V and 6 bases from J, leaving 18 bases between. The germline V gene encodes CDR1 SQVTM and CDR2 ANQGSEA. This CDR3 spans 14 amino acids. The DNA of the CDR3 is TGCAGCGTTGATGCAGGTGTGGCAACGTCCGAGCAGTACTTC. Translated: CSVDAGVATSEQYF.